The next 3 T cell receptor beta chains were all read from a single sample in a study of cytotoxic CD8 clonotypes in ibrutinib-treated CLL. Data came from immunoSEQ multiplex PCR; TCRdb stores just in-frame clones and leaves some out. The table shows about 200,000 clones, with 75% to 85% occurring only once. The input for sequencing was PBMCs, taken after 12 months of ibrutinib treatment. The receptors shown here come from a human donor with chronic lymphocytic leukemia.

This chain links TRBV28 with TRBJ2-3; 10 nucleotides agree with TRBD2. The CDR3 is made up of 17 amino acids. V lost 7 bases and J lost 3; bases outside the gene matches: 13. Germline V gene lookup returns CDR1 MDHEN and CDR2 SYDVKM. CDR3 DNA: TGTGCCAGCACCTTGTTGAGCGGGAGGGTTGGTACAGATACGCAGTATTTT. Amino acids: CASTLLSGRVGTDTQYF. Drawing the rest from reference TRBV28 and TRBJ2-3, the complete variable domain is DVKVTQSSRYLVKRTGEKVFLECVQDMDHENMFWYRQDPGLGLRLIYFSYDVKMKEKGDIPEGYSVSREKKERFSLILESASTNQTSMYLCASTLLSGRVGTDTQYFGPGTRLTVL.

This clone came up many times. The V call is TRBV5-1, the J call TRBJ2-3; 11 bases match TRBD2. V lost 6 bases and J lost 4; bases outside the gene matches: 7. Germline lookup yields CDR1 SGHRS and CDR2 YFSETQ. The CDR3 runs 15 residues. This CDR3 is CASTIAGGPPDTQYF. CDR3 DNA: TGCGCCAGCACCATAGCGGGAGGGCCGCCAGATACGCAGTATTTT. Full variable domain (remainder filled in from reference TRBV5-1 and TRBJ2-3): KAGVTQTPRYLIKTRGQQVTLSCSPISGHRSVSWYQQTPGQGLQFLFEYFSETQRNKGNFPGRFSGRQFSNSRSEMNVSTLELGDSALYLCASTIAGGPPDTQYFGPGTRLTVL.

This clone was seen just once. V and J are TRBV11-2 and TRBJ1-2; the match to TRBD1 covers 7 bases. Germline CDR1 SGHAT, CDR2 FQNNGV. With 5 bases clipped from V and 4 bases from J, the junction kept 4 bases outside the gene matches. This CDR3 is built from 13 residues. The CDR3 protein is CASSPDRAYGYTF. The CDR3, as DNA: TGTGCCAGCAGCCCAGACAGGGCCTATGGCTACACCTTC.